Listed below are T cell receptor beta chains from one sample, sequenced in a study of blood T cells in healthy people across ages. TCRdb re-called the 5' RACE reads with MiXCR, one entry per CDR3 protein. The table has 700,000 to 800,000 distinct CDR3 sequences, roughly two fifths seen once. The sequenced sample consisted of blood. The receptors derive from a woman in her sixties in good health. Both conserved end residues are part of each CDR3. The order of the fields is CDR3 protein, J gene, V gene, D gene. The D gene is left open where the match is weak.

CDR3 protein: CASSYSGQGSEKLFF
J gene: TRBJ1-4
V gene: TRBV6-5
D gene: TRBD1

CDR3 protein: CASDRVYGYTF
J gene: TRBJ1-2
V gene: TRBV6-2/TRBV6-3
D gene: TRBD1

CDR3 protein: CSVEVGRICGEPQHF
J gene: TRBJ1-5
V gene: TRBV29-1
D gene: .

CDR3 protein: CASSVDMRGDTQYF
J gene: TRBJ2-3
V gene: TRBV6-4
D gene: TRBD2

CDR3 protein: CASSYRTVEDTGELFF
J gene: TRBJ2-2
V gene: TRBV6-6
D gene: .

CDR3 protein: CAISGGQTLDTQYF
J gene: TRBJ2-3
V gene: TRBV10-3
D gene: .

CDR3 protein: CASSTDASETPYNEQYF
J gene: TRBJ2-7
V gene: TRBV6-2/TRBV6-3
D gene: .

CDR3 protein: CASQERENTEAFF
J gene: TRBJ1-1
V gene: TRBV5-1
D gene: .

CDR3 protein: CASSEGKVSSYEQYF
J gene: TRBJ2-7
V gene: TRBV6-1
D gene: .

CDR3 protein: CSARPGGGFQPQHF
J gene: TRBJ1-5
V gene: TRBV20-1
D gene: .

CDR3 protein: CASSNTGDRQETQYF
J gene: TRBJ2-5
V gene: TRBV7-2
D gene: .

CDR3 protein: CASSLDGTSGSQQFF
J gene: TRBJ2-1
V gene: TRBV11-2
D gene: TRBD2

CDR3 protein: CASSTDYHAYNEQFF
J gene: TRBJ2-1
V gene: TRBV7-9
D gene: .

CDR3 protein: CASSSQGGTGNIQYF
J gene: TRBJ2-4
V gene: TRBV7-3
D gene: TRBD1

CDR3 protein: CSARVPGGGYTF
J gene: TRBJ1-2
V gene: TRBV20-1
D gene: .

CDR3 protein: CASSLPGQTNTGELFF
J gene: TRBJ2-2
V gene: TRBV5-4
D gene: .

CDR3 protein: CSAKRVPTDTQYF
J gene: TRBJ2-3
V gene: TRBV20-1
D gene: .

CDR3 protein: CASSFEGISDTQYF
J gene: TRBJ2-3
V gene: TRBV5-1
D gene: .

CDR3 protein: CASSEAGLAGKETQYF
J gene: TRBJ2-5
V gene: TRBV7-9
D gene: TRBD2

CDR3 protein: CAISVGQGAGGYTF
J gene: TRBJ1-2
V gene: TRBV10-3
D gene: TRBD1

CDR3 protein: CASSFSGRIDTQYF
J gene: TRBJ2-3
V gene: TRBV28
D gene: .

CDR3 protein: CASSLQGSGTEAFF
J gene: TRBJ1-1
V gene: TRBV3-1
D gene: .

CDR3 protein: CATSRVTGQNEKLFF
J gene: TRBJ1-4
V gene: TRBV15
D gene: .

CDR3 protein: CSASPDNYGYTF
J gene: TRBJ1-2
V gene: TRBV20-1
D gene: .